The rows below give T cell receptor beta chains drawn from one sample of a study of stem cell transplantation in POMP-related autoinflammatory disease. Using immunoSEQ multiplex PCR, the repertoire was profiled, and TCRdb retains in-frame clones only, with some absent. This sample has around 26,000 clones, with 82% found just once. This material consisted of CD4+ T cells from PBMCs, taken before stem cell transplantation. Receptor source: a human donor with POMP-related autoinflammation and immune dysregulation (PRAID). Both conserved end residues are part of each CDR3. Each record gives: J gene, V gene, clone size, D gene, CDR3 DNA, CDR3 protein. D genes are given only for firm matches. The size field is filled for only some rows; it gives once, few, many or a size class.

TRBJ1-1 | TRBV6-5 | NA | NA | TGTGCCAGCAGTCGAGTGATGAACACTGAAGCTTTCTTT | CASSRVMNTEAFF
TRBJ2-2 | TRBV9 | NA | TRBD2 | TGTGCCAGCAGCGTAGCCCTAGCGGGAGCTACCGGGGAGCTGTTTTTT | CASSVALAGATGELFF
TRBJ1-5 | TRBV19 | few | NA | TGTGCCAGTAGTAGTGGAGGGGCTAATCAGCCCCAGCATTTT | CASSSGGANQPQHF
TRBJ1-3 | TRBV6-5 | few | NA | TGTGCCAGCAATTCGGGGTCTGGAAACACCATATATTTT | CASNSGSGNTIYF
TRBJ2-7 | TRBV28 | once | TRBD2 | TGTGCCAGCAGTAAGCCCTCCGCTGGCGGGAGGGCCTCATACGAGCAGTACTTC | CASSKPSAGGRASYEQYF
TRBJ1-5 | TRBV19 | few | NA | TGTGCCAGTAGTATTAGGGAAGGAGCTCAGCCCCAGCATTTT | CASSIREGAQPQHF
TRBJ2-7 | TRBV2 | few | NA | TGTGCCAGCACCTCACCCAGCGTCTTC | CASTSPSVF
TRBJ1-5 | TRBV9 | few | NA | TGTGCCAGCAGCGTAGACGGGGGGGGCCAGCCCCAGCATTTT | CASSVDGGGQPQHF
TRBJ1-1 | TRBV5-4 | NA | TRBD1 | TGTGCCAGCAGCCGTGACAGGGTTGAAACTGAAGCTTTCTTT | CASSRDRVETEAFF
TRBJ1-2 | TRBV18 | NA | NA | TGTGCCAGCTCACCAAAGGGGACTAACTATGGCTACACCTTC | CASSPKGTNYGYTF
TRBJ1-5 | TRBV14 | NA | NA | TGTGCCAGCAGCCAAGCCTCTTACCTCGGGTATAGCAATCAGCCCCAGCATTTT | CASSQASYLGYSNQPQHF
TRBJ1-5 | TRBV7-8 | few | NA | TGTGCCAGCAGCTCCCTGGGGGGTGGCAATCAGCCCCAGCATTTT | CASSSLGGGNQPQHF
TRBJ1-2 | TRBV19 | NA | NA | TGTGCCAGTAGTTTGGGGGGGCTGTTGTATGGCTACACCTTC | CASSLGGLLYGYTF
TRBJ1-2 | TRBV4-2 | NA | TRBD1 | TGTGCCAGCAGCCAAGATACAGGGGAGAACTATGGCTACACCTTC | CASSQDTGENYGYTF
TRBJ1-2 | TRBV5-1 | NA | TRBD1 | TGCGCCAGCAGCTTCCTTCAGGGGGCGGATGGCTACACCTTC | CASSFLQGADGYTF
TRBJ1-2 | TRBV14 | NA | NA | TGTGCCAGCAGCCAAGGCTATGGCTACACCTTC | CASSQGYGYTF
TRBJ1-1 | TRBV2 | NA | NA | TGTGCCAGCAGTATTCAGGTCGACACTGAAGCTTTCTTT | CASSIQVDTEAFF